Listed here is a single T cell receptor (beta chain). Its antigen remains unknown. Other nucleotide sequences in the sample specify the same CDR3. The data stem from a study of pediatric ulcerative colitis. General study points: No controls had the two rectal clonotypes shared by ulcerative colitis patients. Ulcerative colitis patients shared more blood-rectal clones than controls. Clonal expansions reduced rectal repertoire diversity in acute severe colitis.

Samples were sequenced at Survey level, maximum 500,000 reads. This table comes from immunoSEQ multiplex PCR, and its TCRdb copy is limited to in-frame clones, with some not included. The sample lists around 61,000 clones; 86% were seen once. J lost 3 bases, V lost 3 bases, and 7 bases had no gene match. CDR1 and CDR2 (germline): MNHNS, SASEGT. This CDR3 is 15 amino acids long. What was sequenced was blood. The TCR sequence derives from a boy aged 5-17 years with severe ulcerative colitis. This rearrangement joins TRBV6-1 to TRBJ2-7; 8 bases align to TRBD2. For the CDR3, the DNA is TGTGCCAGCAGTGACCCTACTAGCGGCCACTACGAGCAGTACTTC. It specifies CASSDPTSGHYEQYF.